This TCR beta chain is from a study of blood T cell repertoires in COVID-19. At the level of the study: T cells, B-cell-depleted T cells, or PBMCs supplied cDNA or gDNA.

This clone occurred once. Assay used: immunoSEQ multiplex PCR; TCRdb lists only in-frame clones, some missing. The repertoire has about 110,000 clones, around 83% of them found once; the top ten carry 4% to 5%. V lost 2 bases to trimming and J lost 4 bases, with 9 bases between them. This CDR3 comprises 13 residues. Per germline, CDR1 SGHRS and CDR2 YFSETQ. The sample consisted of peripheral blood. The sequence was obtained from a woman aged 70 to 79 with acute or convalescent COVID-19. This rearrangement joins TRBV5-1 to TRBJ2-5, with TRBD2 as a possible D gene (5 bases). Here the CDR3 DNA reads TGCGCCAGCAGCTTAGGAGGTGGAGAGACCCAGTACTTC. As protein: CASSLGGGETQYF.